The 5 T cell receptor beta chains reported below all come from one sample, sequenced in a study of cytomegalovirus exposure and HLA in healthy donors. PCR was performed using 60 Vbeta and 13 Jbeta primers. TCRdb's table, derived via immunoSEQ multiplex PCR, lists solely in-frame clones and lacks some. The specimen's table records 150,000 to 200,000 clones. Sequenced: PBMCs. The receptors originated from a young man in good health and CMV-seronegative.

J is TRBJ2-2 and V is TRBV19, with TRBD1 matching over 8 bases. CDR1 LNHDA and CDR2 SQIVND come from the germline V gene (reference sequence). The CDR3 loop spans 15 amino acids. With 4 bases clipped from V and 1 base from J, the junction kept 2 bases outside the gene matches. CDR3 sequence reads: CASSTGQVNTGELFF. The DNA of the CDR3 is TGTGCCAGTAGTACGGGACAGGTGAACACCGGGGAGCTGTTTTTT. Full variable domain (outside the CDR3, taken from reference TRBV19 and TRBJ2-2): DGGITQSPKYLFRKEGQNVTLSCEQNLNHDAMYWYRQDPGQGLRLIYYSQIVNDFQKGDIAEGYSVSREKKESFPLTVTSAQKNPTAFYLCASSTGQVNTGELFFGEGSRLTVL.

CDR3 DNA sequence: TGTGCCAGCAGTGAATTTCTCCACGAGCAGTACTTC. This codes for CASSEFLHEQYF. The V call is TRBV2, the J call TRBJ2-7, with unresolved D. Trimming cost V 2 bases and J 5 bases, with 7 bases left between them. The germline gives CDR1 SNHLY, CDR2 FYNNEI. The CDR3 consists of 12 residues.

The chain joins TRBV7-9 to TRBJ2-7; D perhaps matches TRBD2 (6 bases). From germline, CDR1 is SEHNR and CDR2 FQNEAQ (reference sequence). Trimming left V 4 bases short and J 4 bases short, with 17 bases between. This CDR3 is built from 15 residues. The CDR3 loop reads CASSSPGGLEYEQYF. The CDR3 DNA reads TGTGCCAGCAGCTCCCCCGGGGGTCTTGAGTACGAGCAGTACTTC. The whole variable domain, filled in from reference TRBV7-9 and TRBJ2-7, reads DTGVSQNPRHKITKRGQNVTFRCDPISEHNRLYWYRQTLGQGPEFLTYFQNEAQLEKSRLLSDRFSAERPKGSFSTLEIQRTEQGDSAMYLCASSSPGGLEYEQYFGPGTRLTVT.

As for this clone: Other nucleotide sequences in the sample specify the same CDR3. The chain joins TRBV30 to TRBJ1-2; 7 bases are a match to TRBD1. The V gene's germline CDR1 is GTSNPN and CDR2 SVGIG (reference sequence). The CDR3 totals 13 residues. The V segment lost 2 bases and the J segment 5 bases; nucleotides outside the gene matches: 5. The CDR3 nucleotides are TGTGCCTGGAGTCGGGACAGACCTTATGGCTACACCTTC. As protein: CAWSRDRPYGYTF.

As DNA, the CDR3 is TGTGCCAGCAGCTACGGACAGGTGATTACCTACGAGCAGTACTTC. Translating it yields CASSYGQVITYEQYF. The chain has TRBV11-2 and TRBJ2-7; 7 bases are a match to TRBD1. V shed 4 bases and J 2 bases; nucleotides not matched to a gene: 8. Germline V CDR1 and CDR2: SGHAT, FQNNGV. The CDR3 sequence is 15 residues long.